A single TCR beta chain is shown here with its context. Its antigen has not been determined. The record has no base qualities; no much larger clone is one base away. This sample was taken from a study of cytomegalovirus exposure and HLA in healthy donors (TCRdb year 2017). Background on the whole study: An earlier analysis of a few hundred of the donors reported about 260 Gb of sequence data and 117 million unique TCR beta sequences obtained from 180 million or so T cells. A handful of DR-DQ haplotypes were handled as single units for association and clustering because linkage in the cohort was strong. Rather than using new phenotypic data, the later analysis identified candidate immune exposures from TCR beta sequences and from how often those sequences occurred across donors. Among about 410 genotyped donors of the cohort, an average of roughly 230,000 unique TCR beta nucleotide sequences was sequenced per donor, of which about 19% were non-productive. To predict cytomegalovirus infection status, the study brought together high-throughput TCR immunosequencing, statistical association of individual TCRs with disease status, and machine learning. The number of typed donors differed by locus: about 620-640 for A, B, C, DRB1 and DQB1; some 500 for DQA1; around 580 for DPA1; and roughly 450 for DPB1. A later analysis re-examined previously published TCR beta repertoires from just over 650 donors and added high-resolution HLA genotyping to investigate patterns of TCR occurrence. An earlier analysis of a few hundred of the donors applied high-throughput TCR beta sequencing to assess whether each TCR beta V gene segment acted as functional or pseudogenic. In a later genetic analysis, genome-wide SNP genotypes for about three fifths of the roughly 670 donors were used, and that subset was treated as a discovery cohort. All discovery cohort repertoires had been generated on a single sequencing platform. Donor age, sex, ethnicity and CMV serostatus were collected together with the repertoire data. The study used immunosequencing to profile the T cell repertoires of more than 650 subjects and linked those repertoires to cytomegalovirus serostatus. The study aimed to test whether signatures of past pathogen exposure could be identified by cataloging public T cell receptors. An early release covering roughly 640 HLA-typed donors comprised about 310 gigabases of sequencing data and 85 million or so unique TCR sequences. Of the approximately 400 genotyped donors, 80% to 90% were placed in the genetic ancestry cluster associated with self-reported Caucasian donors. A separate validation cohort of more than 100 different subjects was used in addition to the approximately 700-subject first cohort. Both class I and class II loci were covered by HLA typing, at four-digit resolution.

CDR3 length: 15 amino acids, cysteine to phenylalanine. This entry keeps only the CDR3 DNA: 45 bases, framed from base 1. From a lookup of the germline V gene, CDR1 and CDR2 are SGHRS and YFSETQ. The junction shows trimming of 2 bases on V and 3 bases on J, and the gene matches do not reach 5 bases of it. The cohort was made up of 500 to 850 healthy bone marrow donors. At the time of sampling, all cohort members were nominally healthy, though unrecorded immune exposures were likely present. The donor was CMV seronegative and belonged to the group of more than 300 seronegative cohort members. A peripheral blood sample was provided by each donor, and peripheral blood mononuclear cells were used for TCR beta sequencing. The Qiagen DNeasy Blood Extraction Kit was used to extract genomic DNA from the blood cell samples. The paper as a whole reports these results and caveats: Assigning TCR associations to individual alleles was difficult when HLA alleles, especially DR and DQ, strongly co-occurred. A further reported finding was that TCR beta sequences accurately predicted the HLA-A and HLA-B alleles for most subjects in the first cohort. According to a later genetic analysis, donors in an Asian-associated ancestry cluster had fewer N-insertions in productive TCRs than the approximately 650-donor mean. At a false discovery rate of 0.05, a later analysis linked fewer than 20,000 TCR beta sequences to specific HLA alleles. The classifier was reported to diagnose cytomegalovirus status with high specificity and sensitivity in both the original and validation cohorts. Roughly uniform sequencing depth across donors was assumed in presence/absence analyses, although this assumption may not hold. Around 16 rarely observed V segments, including chromosome 9 orphons, were excluded from the earlier analysis of about 600 of the donors because counts were too low. Several of the top co-occurrence clusters appeared to be linked to parvovirus B19, influenza, CMV and Epstein-Barr virus, according to a later analysis. Immune exposure information for the cohort was limited to CMV serostatus. The authors suggested that the approach could potentially be extended to other disease states and immunological phenotypes. In a later analysis, TCR association rates were found to vary across HLA loci, with the most associated TCRs seen for DRB1 alleles and the fewest for HLA-C alleles. Some IMGT-functional V segments, including TRBV6-2 and TRBV6-3, could not be told apart with the 87-base-pair reads, so those segments were excluded. In the study, roughly 160 TCR beta chains were listed as associated with cytomegalovirus. In vitro tests confirmed that a few of the cytomegalovirus-associated TCR beta chains recognize cytomegalovirus antigens. A group of highly shared sequence variants was considered likely to be a technical artifact of the sequencing pipeline. Because HLA typing was unavailable for some donors at each locus, only the typed subset was used in association tests. While some public TCRs were present in many individuals, most TCR sequences turned up only very rarely across donors. In a later analysis, HLA-associated TCR beta chains were found to be more clonally expanded and to have lower generation probabilities than equally common non-associated chains. Only TCR beta chains were sequenced in this cohort, and the absence of alpha or paired-chain data limited detectable features. Broadly in line with IMGT annotations, most TCR beta V segments showed up in productive rearrangements about 87% or about 30% of the time in an earlier analysis of several hundred of the donors. An association between a missense DCLRE1C variant and V-gene and J-gene trimming of TCR beta chains was found in a later genetic analysis and replicated in an independent cohort. Correlated functional status among segregating V segments might reflect linkage disequilibrium, but an unknown experimental factor could not be ruled out. Most CMV-associated TCR beta chains appeared to be HLA-restricted in a later analysis, and the HLA associations seemed to be driven largely by CMV exposure.

Libraries were made using the immunoSEQ multiplex PCR assay. For the multiplex PCR, a mixture combining 60 forward primers for TCR Vbeta segments and 13 reverse primers for TCR Jbeta segments was used. A multiplex PCR assay on genomic DNA amplified the CDR3 region of rearranged TCR beta genes. On the Illumina HiSeq System, the amplified TCR beta libraries were sequenced as 87-base-pair reads. For the original study's pipeline: A later analysis counted approximately 74 million unique TCR beta chains across the approximately 700 repertoires, and approximately 11 million of these chains were shared by at least two donors. To remove PCR and sequencing errors, raw reads were error-corrected and collapsed into unique sequences using a nearest-neighbor algorithm that merged closely related sequences. To assign V, D and J gene segments, CDR3 sequences were aligned to IMGT reference sequences. For a sequence to be retained, at least a six-nucleotide match to both a V gene segment and a J gene segment was required. Rearrangements were called productive when the CDR3 lacked stop codons and stayed in frame with V and J; all others were non-productive. Following IMGT convention, CDR3 was defined as the stretch from the second conserved V-encoded cysteine up to the conserved J-encoded phenylalanine. Sequences without an unambiguous match to a single V gene segment were excluded from the earlier analysis of about 600 of the donors. In an earlier analysis of some 590 of the donors, a V segment was called functional when productive rearrangements were above 56.7%, and segregating when the standard deviation between donors exceeded 5%. A statistical classification framework was built to diagnose cytomegalovirus status from the catalog of TCR beta chain sequences. In a later analysis, V and J genes were assigned by comparing TCR nucleotide sequences against IMGT/GENE-DB human TR gene sequences. The TCRdist pipeline was used in a later analysis to assign CDR3 sequences and most-parsimonious VDJ recombination scenarios. In a later analysis, every TCR beta chain was defined by the combination of its CDR3 amino acid sequence and its V-gene family, and reads without a unique V-gene family were dropped. A later analysis removed 592 highly shared, low-generation-probability nucleotide sequences to deal with suspected cross-contamination and a sequencing artifact. For each public chain, a later analysis derived a clonal expansion index from normalized ranks of inferred template counts within each repertoire. Generation probabilities in a later analysis came from a VDJ recombination model fitted to out-of-frame rearrangements, and those results were checked against IGoR. In a later analysis, TCR-TCR, TCR-HLA and TCR-CMV co-occurrence was scored with hypergeometric tests, and a repertoire-size bias correction was applied to TCR pairs. To estimate false discovery rates, a later analysis permuted the HLA or CMV assignments 20 times. A later analysis grouped co-occurring TCRs with DBSCAN, adding TCRdist sequence similarity when clustering within HLA-allele-positive subsets. Co-occurrence clustering excluded repertoires with fewer than 30,000 or more than 120,000 public chains, plus five with anomalous nucleotide sharing. Sourced from immuneACCESS, this table was stored by TCRdb with only in-frame sequences that have V and J called. A share of the clones is absent; for the studies checked, an unresolved V gene accounts for under half, and the remainder has no known explanation. Clonal size and the V and J genes are those of that table, whereas D and trimming came from the DNA. This sample is represented by roughly 190,000 clones; approximately 78% of them were singletons. The leading ten clones occupy about 1.7% of the sample.

The sequenced sample consisted of PBMCs. The chain couples TRBV5-1 to TRBJ1-5, and 7 bases in between align with TRBD1. This receptor was identified in a woman younger than 30 in good health and CMV-seronegative. CDR3 protein: CASSLGTALNQPQHF. In nucleotides, the sequence is TGCGCCAGCAGCTTAGGGACAGCCCTCAATCAGCCCCAGCATTTT.